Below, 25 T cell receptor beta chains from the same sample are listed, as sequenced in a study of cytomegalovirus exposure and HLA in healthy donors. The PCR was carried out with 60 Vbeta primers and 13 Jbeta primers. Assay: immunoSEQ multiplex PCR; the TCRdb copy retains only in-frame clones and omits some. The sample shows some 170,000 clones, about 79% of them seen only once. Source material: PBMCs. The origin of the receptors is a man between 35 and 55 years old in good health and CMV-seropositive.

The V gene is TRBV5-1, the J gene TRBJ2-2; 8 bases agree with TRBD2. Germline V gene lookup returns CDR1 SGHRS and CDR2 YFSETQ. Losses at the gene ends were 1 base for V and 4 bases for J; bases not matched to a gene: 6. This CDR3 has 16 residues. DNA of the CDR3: TGCGCCAGCAGCTTGCCGGGAGGGCCCAGCACCGGGGAGCTGTTTTTT. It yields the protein CASSLPGGPSTGELFF. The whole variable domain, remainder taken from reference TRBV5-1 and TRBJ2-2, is KAGVTQTPRYLIKTRGQQVTLSCSPISGHRSVSWYQQTPGQGLQFLFEYFSETQRNKGNFPGRFSGRQFSNSRSEMNVSTLELGDSALYLCASSLPGGPSTGELFFGEGSRLTVL.

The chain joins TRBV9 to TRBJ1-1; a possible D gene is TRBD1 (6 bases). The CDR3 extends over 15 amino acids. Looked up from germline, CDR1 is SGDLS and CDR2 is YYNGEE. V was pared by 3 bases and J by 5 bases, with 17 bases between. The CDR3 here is CASSGPGGAGTEAFF. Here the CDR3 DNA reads TGTGCCAGCAGCGGACCGGGGGGGGCCGGGACTGAAGCTTTCTTT.

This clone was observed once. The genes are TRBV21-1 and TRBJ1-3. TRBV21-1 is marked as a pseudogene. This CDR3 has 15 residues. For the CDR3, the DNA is TGTGCCAGCAGTCCTTGGGGGGGTGGGGGAAACACCATATATTTT. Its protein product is CASSPWGGGGNTIYF.

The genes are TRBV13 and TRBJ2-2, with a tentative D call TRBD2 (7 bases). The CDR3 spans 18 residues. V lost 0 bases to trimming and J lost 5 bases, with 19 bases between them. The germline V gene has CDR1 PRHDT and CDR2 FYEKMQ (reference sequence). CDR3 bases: TGTGCCAGCAGCTTAGGCCTCTGGGGGGGCGAAAAGACCGGGGAGCTGTTTTTT. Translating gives CASSLGLWGGEKTGELFF.

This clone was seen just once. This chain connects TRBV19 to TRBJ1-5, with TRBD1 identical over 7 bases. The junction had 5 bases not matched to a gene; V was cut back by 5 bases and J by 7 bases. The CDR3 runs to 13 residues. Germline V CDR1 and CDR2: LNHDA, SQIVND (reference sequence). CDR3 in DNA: TGTGCCAGTAGTTATCAGGGGGAACAGCCCCAGCATTTT. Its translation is CASSYQGEQPQHF.

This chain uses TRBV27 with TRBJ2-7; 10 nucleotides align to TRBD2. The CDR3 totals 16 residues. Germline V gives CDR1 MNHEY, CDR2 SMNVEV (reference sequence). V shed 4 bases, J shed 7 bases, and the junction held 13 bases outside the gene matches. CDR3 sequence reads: CASSSPRGSGRGEQYF. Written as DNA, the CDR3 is TGTGCCAGCAGTTCTCCTAGGGGGAGCGGGAGGGGAGAGCAGTACTTC.

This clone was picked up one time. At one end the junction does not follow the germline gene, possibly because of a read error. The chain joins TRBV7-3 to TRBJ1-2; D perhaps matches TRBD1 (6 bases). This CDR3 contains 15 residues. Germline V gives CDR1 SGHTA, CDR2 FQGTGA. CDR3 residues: CASSLTDSSHYGYTF. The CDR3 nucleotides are TGTGCCAGCAGCCTAACGGACAGCTCTCACTATGGCTACACCTTC.

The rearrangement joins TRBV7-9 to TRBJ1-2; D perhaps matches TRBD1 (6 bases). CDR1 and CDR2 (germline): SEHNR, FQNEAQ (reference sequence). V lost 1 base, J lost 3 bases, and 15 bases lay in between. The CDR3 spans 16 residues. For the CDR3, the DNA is TGTGCCAGCAGCTTAGATCTTGGGGGCTCACACTATGGCTACACCTTC. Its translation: CASSLDLGGSHYGYTF.

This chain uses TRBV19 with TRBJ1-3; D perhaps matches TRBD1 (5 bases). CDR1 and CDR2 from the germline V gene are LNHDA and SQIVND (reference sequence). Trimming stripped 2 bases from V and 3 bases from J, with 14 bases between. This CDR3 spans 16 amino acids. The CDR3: CASSISDRQNGNTIYF. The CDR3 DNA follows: TGTGCCAGTAGTATATCCGACAGACAAAATGGAAACACCATATATTTT. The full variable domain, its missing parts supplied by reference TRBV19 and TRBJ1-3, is DGGITQSPKYLFRKEGQNVTLSCEQNLNHDAMYWYRQDPGQGLRLIYYSQIVNDFQKGDIAEGYSVSREKKESFPLTVTSAQKNPTAFYLCASSISDRQNGNTIYFGEGSWLTVV.

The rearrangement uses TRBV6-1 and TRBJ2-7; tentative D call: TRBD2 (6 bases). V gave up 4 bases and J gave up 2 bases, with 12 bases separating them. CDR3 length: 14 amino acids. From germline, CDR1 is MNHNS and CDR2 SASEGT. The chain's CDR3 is CASSAPAGTYEQYF. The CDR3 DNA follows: TGTGCCAGCAGTGCCCCGGCGGGGACCTACGAGCAGTACTTC.

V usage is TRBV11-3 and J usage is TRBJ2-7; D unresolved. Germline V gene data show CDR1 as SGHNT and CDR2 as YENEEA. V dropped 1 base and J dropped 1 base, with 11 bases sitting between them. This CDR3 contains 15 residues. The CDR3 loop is CASSLGRVVSYEQYF. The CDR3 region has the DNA TGTGCCAGCAGCTTAGGACGGGTGGTATCCTACGAGCAGTACTTC.

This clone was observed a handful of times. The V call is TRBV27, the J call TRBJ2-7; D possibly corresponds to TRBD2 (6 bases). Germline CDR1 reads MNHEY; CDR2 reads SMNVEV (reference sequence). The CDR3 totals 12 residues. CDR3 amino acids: CGSRGSAFEQYF. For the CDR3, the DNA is TGTGGTTCCCGGGGGTCAGCCTTCGAGCAGTACTTC.

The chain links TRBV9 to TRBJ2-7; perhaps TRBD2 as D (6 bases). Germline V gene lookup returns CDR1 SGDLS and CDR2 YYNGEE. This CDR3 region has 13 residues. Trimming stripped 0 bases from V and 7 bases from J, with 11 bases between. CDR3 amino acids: CASSVDFAGEQYF. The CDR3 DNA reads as TGTGCCAGCAGCGTAGATTTCGCGGGGGAGCAGTACTTC.

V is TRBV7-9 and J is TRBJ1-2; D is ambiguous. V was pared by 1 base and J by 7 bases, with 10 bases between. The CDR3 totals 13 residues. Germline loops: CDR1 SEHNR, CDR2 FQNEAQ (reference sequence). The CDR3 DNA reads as TGTGCCAGCAGCTTAGGAGAATTGGTTGGCTACACCTTC. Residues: CASSLGELVGYTF.

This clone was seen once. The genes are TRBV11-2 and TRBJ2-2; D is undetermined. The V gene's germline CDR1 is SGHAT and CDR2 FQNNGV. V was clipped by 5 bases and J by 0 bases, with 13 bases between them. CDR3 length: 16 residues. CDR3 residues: CASSRWSSTNTGELFF. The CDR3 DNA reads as TGTGCCAGCAGCCGCTGGAGTAGCACGAACACCGGGGAGCTGTTTTTT.

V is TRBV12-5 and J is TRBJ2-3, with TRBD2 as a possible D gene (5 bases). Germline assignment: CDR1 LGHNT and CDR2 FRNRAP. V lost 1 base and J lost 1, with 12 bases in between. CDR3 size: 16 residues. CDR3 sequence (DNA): TGTGCTAGTGGTTTGGGATCTAGCAGACGCACAGATACGCAGTATTTT. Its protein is CASGLGSSRRTDTQYF.

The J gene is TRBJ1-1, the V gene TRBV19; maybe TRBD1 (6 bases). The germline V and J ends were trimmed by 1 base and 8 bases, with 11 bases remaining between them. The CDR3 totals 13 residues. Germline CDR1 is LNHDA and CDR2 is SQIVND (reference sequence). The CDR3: CASSIVPGVEAFF. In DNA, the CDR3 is TGTGCCAGTAGTATAGTACCAGGGGTGGAAGCTTTCTTT.

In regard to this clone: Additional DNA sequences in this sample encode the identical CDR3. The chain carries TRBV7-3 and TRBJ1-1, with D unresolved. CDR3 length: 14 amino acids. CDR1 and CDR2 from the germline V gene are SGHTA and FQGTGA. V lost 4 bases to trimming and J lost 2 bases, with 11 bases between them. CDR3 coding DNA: TGTGCCAGCAGCTCACAAGGCGGAAACACTGAAGCTTTCTTT. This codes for CASSSQGGNTEAFF.

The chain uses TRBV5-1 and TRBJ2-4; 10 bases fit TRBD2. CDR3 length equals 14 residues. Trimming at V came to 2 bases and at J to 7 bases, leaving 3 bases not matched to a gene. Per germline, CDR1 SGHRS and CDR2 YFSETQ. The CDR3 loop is CASSFMTSGNIQYF. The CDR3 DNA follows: TGCGCCAGCAGCTTTATGACTAGCGGGAACATTCAGTACTTC.

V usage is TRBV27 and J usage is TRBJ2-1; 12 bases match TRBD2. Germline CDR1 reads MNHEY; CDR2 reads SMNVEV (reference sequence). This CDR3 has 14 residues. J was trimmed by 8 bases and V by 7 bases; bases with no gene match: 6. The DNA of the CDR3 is TGTGCCAGCAACACAAGACTAGCGGGAGATGAGCAGTTCTTC. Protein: CASNTRLAGDEQFF.

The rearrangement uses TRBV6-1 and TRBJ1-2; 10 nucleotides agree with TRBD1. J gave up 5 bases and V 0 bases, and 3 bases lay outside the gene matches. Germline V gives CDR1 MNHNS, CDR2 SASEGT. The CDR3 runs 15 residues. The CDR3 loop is CASSEAGGQGYGYTF. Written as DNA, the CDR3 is TGTGCCAGCAGTGAAGCAGGGGGACAGGGGTATGGCTACACCTTC.

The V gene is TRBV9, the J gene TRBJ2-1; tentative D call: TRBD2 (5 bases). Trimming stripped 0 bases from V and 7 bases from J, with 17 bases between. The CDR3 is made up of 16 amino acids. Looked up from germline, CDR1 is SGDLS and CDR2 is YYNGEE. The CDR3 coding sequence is TGTGCCAGCAGCGTAGAAACGGGAAGTGCGTCGAATGAGCAGTTCTTC. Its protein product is CASSVETGSASNEQFF.

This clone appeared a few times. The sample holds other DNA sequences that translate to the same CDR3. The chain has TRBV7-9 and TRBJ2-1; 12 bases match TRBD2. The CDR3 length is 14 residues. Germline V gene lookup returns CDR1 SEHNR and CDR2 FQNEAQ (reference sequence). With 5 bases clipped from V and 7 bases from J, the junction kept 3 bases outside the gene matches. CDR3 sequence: CASSPGTSGNEQFF. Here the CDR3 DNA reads TGTGCCAGCAGCCCGGGGACTAGCGGGAATGAGCAGTTCTTC.

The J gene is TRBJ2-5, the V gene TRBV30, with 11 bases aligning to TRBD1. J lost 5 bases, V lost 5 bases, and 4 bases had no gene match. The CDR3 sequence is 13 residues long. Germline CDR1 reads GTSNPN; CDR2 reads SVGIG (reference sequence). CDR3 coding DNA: TGTGCCTGGCGGACAGGGGGCGCGGAGACCCAGTACTTC. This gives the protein CAWRTGGAETQYF.

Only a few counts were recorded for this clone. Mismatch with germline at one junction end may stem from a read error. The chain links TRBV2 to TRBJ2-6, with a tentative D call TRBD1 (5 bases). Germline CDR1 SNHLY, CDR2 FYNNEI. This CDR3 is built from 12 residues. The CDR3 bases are TGTGCCAGCAGTGCTGGGGCCAACGGCCTGACTTTC. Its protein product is CASSAGANGLTF. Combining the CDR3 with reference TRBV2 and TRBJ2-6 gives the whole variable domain EPEVTQTPSHQVTQMGQEVILRCVPISNHLYFYWYRQILGQKVEFLVSFYNNEISEKSEIFDDQFSVERPDGSNFTLKIRSTKLEDSAMYFCASSAGANGLTFGAGSRLTVL.